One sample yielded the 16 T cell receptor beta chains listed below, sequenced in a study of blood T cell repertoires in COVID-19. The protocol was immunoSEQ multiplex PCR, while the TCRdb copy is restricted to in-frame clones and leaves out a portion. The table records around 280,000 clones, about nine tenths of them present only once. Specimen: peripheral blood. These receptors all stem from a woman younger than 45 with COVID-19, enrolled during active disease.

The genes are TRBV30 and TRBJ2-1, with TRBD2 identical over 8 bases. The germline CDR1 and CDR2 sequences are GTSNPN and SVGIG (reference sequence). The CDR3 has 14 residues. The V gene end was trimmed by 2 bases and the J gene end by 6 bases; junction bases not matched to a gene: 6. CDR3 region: CAWSFWGLVNEQFF. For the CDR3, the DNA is TGTGCCTGGAGTTTCTGGGGACTAGTCAATGAGCAGTTCTTC. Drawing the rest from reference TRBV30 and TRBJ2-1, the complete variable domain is SQTIHQWPATLVQPVGSPLSLECTVEGTSNPNLYWYRQAAGRGLQLLFYSVGIGQISSEVPQNLSASRPQDRQFILSSKKLLLSDSGFYLCAWSFWGLVNEQFFGPGTRLTVL.

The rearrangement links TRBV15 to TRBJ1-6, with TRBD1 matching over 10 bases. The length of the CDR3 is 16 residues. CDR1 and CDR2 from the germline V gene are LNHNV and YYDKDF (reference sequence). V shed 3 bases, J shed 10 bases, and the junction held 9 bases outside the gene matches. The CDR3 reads CATSRRTGTGVSPLHF. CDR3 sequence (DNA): TGTGCCACCAGCAGGAGAACCGGGACAGGGGTGTCACCCCTCCACTTT.

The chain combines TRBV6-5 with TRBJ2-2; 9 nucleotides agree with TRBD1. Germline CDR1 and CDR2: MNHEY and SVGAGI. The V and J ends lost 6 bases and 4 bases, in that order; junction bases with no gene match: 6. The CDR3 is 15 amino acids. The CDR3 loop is CASRTGTGSTGELFF. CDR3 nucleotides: TGTGCCAGCAGGACCGGGACAGGGAGCACCGGGGAGCTGTTTTTT.

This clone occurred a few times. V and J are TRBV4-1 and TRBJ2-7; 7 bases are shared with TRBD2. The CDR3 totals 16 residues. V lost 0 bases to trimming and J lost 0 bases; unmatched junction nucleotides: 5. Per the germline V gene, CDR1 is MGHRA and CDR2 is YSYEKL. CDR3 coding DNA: TGCGCCAGCAGCCAAGAAGTTGCGGGAGTCTCCTACGAGCAGTACTTC. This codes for CASSQEVAGVSYEQYF.

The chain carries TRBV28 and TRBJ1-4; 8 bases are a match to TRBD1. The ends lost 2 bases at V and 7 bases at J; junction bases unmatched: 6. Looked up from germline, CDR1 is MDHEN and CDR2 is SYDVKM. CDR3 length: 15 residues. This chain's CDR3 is CASSLRTGLSEKLFF. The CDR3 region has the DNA TGTGCCAGCAGTTTACGGACAGGGTTAAGTGAAAAACTGTTTTTT.

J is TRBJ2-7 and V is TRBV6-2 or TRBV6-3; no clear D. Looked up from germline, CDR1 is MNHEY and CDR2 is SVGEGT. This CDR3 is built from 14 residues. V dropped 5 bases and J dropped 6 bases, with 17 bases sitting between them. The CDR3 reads CASSVPLRRLEQYF. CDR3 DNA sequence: TGTGCCAGCAGTGTCCCGCTTAGACGACTCGAGCAGTACTTC.

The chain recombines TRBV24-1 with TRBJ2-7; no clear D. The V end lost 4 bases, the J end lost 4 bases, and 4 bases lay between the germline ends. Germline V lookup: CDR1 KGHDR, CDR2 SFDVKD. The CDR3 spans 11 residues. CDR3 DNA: TGTGCCACCAGTGACCAGTACGAGCAGTACTTC. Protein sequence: CATSDQYEQYF.

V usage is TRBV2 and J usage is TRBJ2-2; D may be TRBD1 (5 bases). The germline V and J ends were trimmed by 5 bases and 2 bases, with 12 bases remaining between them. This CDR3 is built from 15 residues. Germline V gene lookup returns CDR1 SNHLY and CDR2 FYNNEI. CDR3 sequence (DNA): TGTGCCAGCAGTAACGCGGACACCAACACCGGGGAGCTGTTTTTT. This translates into CASSNADTNTGELFF.

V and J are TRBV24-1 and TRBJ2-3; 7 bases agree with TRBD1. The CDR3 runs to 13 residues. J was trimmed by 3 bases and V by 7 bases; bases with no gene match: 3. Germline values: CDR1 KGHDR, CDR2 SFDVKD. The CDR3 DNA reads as TGTGCCACCAGCTACAGGGGTACAGATACGCAGTATTTT. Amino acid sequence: CATSYRGTDTQYF.

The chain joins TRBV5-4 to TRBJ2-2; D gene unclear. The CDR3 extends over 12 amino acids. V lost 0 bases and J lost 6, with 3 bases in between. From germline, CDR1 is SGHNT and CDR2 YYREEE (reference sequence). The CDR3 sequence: CASSLAPGELFF. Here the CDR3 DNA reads TGTGCCAGCAGCTTGGCTCCCGGGGAGCTGTTTTTT.

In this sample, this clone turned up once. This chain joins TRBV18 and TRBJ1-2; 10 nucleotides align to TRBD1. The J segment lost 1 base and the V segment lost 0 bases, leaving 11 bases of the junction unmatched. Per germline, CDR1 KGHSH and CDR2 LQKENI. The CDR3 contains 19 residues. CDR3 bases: TGTGCCAGCTCACCACCGAGAGGGGACAGGGGAACCCTTAACTATGGCTACACCTTC. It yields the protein CASSPPRGDRGTLNYGYTF.

CDR3 sequence: CASSPIGTVFQETQYF. CDR3 coding DNA: TGTGCCAGCTCACCAATAGGGACAGTGTTTCAAGAGACCCAGTACTTC. The chain combines TRBV18 with TRBJ2-5; 7 nucleotides line up with TRBD1. After removal of 2 bases from V and 2 bases from J, the junction contained 8 bases not matched to a gene. The CDR3 has 16 amino acids. From germline, CDR1 is KGHSH and CDR2 LQKENI.

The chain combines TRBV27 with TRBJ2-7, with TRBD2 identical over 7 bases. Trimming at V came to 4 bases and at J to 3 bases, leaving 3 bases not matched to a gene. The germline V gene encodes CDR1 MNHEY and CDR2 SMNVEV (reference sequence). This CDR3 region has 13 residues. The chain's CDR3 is CASSWGLIYEQYF. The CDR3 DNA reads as TGTGCCAGCAGTTGGGGACTAATCTACGAGCAGTACTTC.

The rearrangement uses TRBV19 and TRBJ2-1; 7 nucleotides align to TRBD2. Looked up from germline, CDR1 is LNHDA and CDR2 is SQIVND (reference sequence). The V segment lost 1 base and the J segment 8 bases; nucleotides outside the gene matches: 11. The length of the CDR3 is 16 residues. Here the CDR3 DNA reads TGTGCCAGTAGTATAGCTAGGGTCGGGAGCGGGGATGAGCAGTTCTTC. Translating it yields CASSIARVGSGDEQFF.

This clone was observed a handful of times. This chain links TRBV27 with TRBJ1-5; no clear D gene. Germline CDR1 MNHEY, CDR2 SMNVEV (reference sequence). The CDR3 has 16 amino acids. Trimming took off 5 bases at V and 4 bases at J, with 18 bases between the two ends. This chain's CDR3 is CASSHSVGEWNQPQHF. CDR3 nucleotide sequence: TGTGCCAGCAGTCACTCCGTCGGAGAATGGAATCAGCCCCAGCATTTT.

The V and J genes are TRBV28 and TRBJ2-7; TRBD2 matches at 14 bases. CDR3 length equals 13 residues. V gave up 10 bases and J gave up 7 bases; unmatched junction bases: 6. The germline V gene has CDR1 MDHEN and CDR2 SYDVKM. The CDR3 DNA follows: TGTGCCACGGGACTAGCGGGAGCAAAGGAGCAGTACTTC. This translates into CATGLAGAKEQYF.